This entry lists 28 T cell receptor beta chains sequenced from one sample in a study of blood T cell repertoires in COVID-19. The protocol was immunoSEQ multiplex PCR, while the TCRdb copy is restricted to in-frame clones and leaves out a portion. The sample has a few hundred thousand clones; 70% to 90% are singletons. The sample comprised peripheral blood. The receptors come from a woman aged 70-85 years with COVID-19, enrolled during active disease.

The V call is TRBV4-1, the J call TRBJ1-2, with 8 bases that match TRBD1. Germline values: CDR1 MGHRA, CDR2 YSYEKL. The CDR3 totals 15 residues. Trimming removed 1 base from V and 0 bases from J; junction bases left unmatched: 1. Here the CDR3 reads CASSQVQGANYGYTF. The DNA for the CDR3 is TGCGCCAGCAGCCAAGTACAGGGGGCTAACTATGGCTACACCTTC.

The chain combines TRBV6-5 with TRBJ1-2, with 7 bases fitting TRBD1. The V and J ends lost 6 bases and 6 bases, in that order; junction bases with no gene match: 13. CDR1 MNHEY and CDR2 SVGAGI come from the germline V gene. The CDR3 runs to 15 residues. CDR3 protein: CASSYLATGTDGYTF. Written as DNA, the CDR3 is TGTGCCAGCAGCTACCTGGCCACCGGGACAGATGGCTACACCTTC.

This chain uses TRBV14 with TRBJ1-1; D not certain. From germline, CDR1 is SGHDN and CDR2 FVKESK. The CDR3 extends over 13 amino acids. V lost 6 bases and J 1 base, leaving 9 bases between the germline ends. The CDR3 DNA reads as TGTGCCAGCAGGGAACAGAGGAACACTGAAGCTTTCTTT. It translates to CASREQRNTEAFF.

The J gene is TRBJ1-2, the V gene TRBV3-1 (or the pseudogene TRBV3-2); 8 positions agree with TRBD1. The CDR3 is 15 amino acids. Germline CDR1 is LGHDT and CDR2 is YNNKEL (reference sequence). The junction had 12 bases not matched to a gene; V was cut back by 3 bases and J by 9 bases. In DNA form, the CDR3 reads TGTGCCAGCAGCCAGAGGTTAGGACAGGGAGGGAGCTACACCTTC. It codes for CASSQRLGQGGSYTF.

The chain has TRBV5-4 and TRBJ2-7; D remains ambiguous. The germline V gene encodes CDR1 SGHNT and CDR2 YYREEE (reference sequence). V dropped 3 bases and J dropped 2 bases, with 9 bases sitting between them. The CDR3 runs to 13 residues. CDR3 protein: CASSSRGTYEQYF. The CDR3 coding sequence is TGTGCCAGCAGCTCGAGAGGAACCTACGAGCAGTACTTC.

The chain employs TRBV5-1 and TRBJ1-1; D is possibly TRBD1 (6 bases). The CDR3 loop spans 14 amino acids. From germline, CDR1 is SGHRS and CDR2 YFSETQ. V was cut by 0 bases and J by 7 bases, with 13 bases left in between. CDR3 residues: CASSLAHREGEAFF. The CDR3 coding sequence is TGCGCCAGCAGCTTGGCTCACAGGGAGGGTGAAGCTTTCTTT.

This clone was recorded once. The rearrangement links TRBV6-4 to TRBJ1-1, with D perhaps matching TRBD1 (5 bases). The germline V gene encodes CDR1 MRHNA and CDR2 SNTAGT. The V gene lost 5 bases and the J gene lost 5 bases, with 12 bases spanning the gap. The CDR3 runs to 13 residues. The CDR3 coding sequence is TGTGCCAGCAGTCAAAGGAGGGGAACTGAAGCTTTCTTT. Its protein product is CASSQRRGTEAFF.

The V gene is TRBV7-9, the J gene TRBJ2-7, with D maybe TRBD2 (6 bases). The CDR3 totals 11 residues. Germline CDR1 is SEHNR and CDR2 is FQNEAQ (reference sequence). Trimming removed 6 bases from V and 12 bases from J, with 15 bases in between. The CDR3 protein is CASSTGTEGYF. CDR3 coding DNA: TGTGCCAGCAGTACCGGGACTGAGGGGTACTTC. The full variable domain, rest sourced from reference TRBV7-9 and TRBJ2-7, is DTGVSQNPRHKITKRGQNVTFRCDPISEHNRLYWYRQTLGQGPEFLTYFQNEAQLEKSRLLSDRFSAERPKGSFSTLEIQRTEQGDSAMYLCASSTGTEGYFGPGTRLTVT.

About this clone: Possible read error: a much larger clone is one base away. The chain combines TRBV7-3 with TRBJ2-2, with 7 bases fitting TRBD1. The CDR3 contains 15 residues. Germline loops: CDR1 SGHTA, CDR2 FQGTGA. With V trimmed by 5 bases and J by 0 bases, 3 bases remained unmatched. In DNA form, the CDR3 reads TGTGCCAGCAGCCCGGGGACAGCGAACACCGGGGAGCTGTTTTTT. Translated, it gives CASSPGTANTGELFF.

The V gene is TRBV30, the J gene TRBJ1-6; D remains ambiguous. This CDR3 region has 12 residues. The V and J ends lost 1 base and 10 bases respectively, with 8 bases between them. Germline CDR1 and CDR2: GTSNPN and SVGIG (reference sequence). The CDR3 DNA follows: TGTGCCTGGAGTGGACTGATGTCACCCCTCCACTTT. Translation: CAWSGLMSPLHF.

The genes are TRBV7-3 and TRBJ1-2, with D hard to call. The CDR3 is 16 residues long. Trimming took off 5 bases at V and 0 bases at J, with 16 bases between the two ends. Germline V lookup: CDR1 SGHTA, CDR2 FQGTGA. DNA for the CDR3: TGTGCCAGCAGCCCCCTGGCGGGAGCCTCTAACTATGGCTACACCTTC. This sequence encodes CASSPLAGASNYGYTF.

The V and J genes are TRBV27 and TRBJ1-5; 9 nucleotides agree with TRBD1. There are 15 residues in the CDR3. J was trimmed by 6 bases and V by 4 bases; bases with no gene match: 7. The germline CDR1 and CDR2 sequences are MNHEY and SMNVEV (reference sequence). CDR3 sequence reads: CASSSPGQGGQPQHF. CDR3 DNA: TGTGCCAGCAGTTCGCCGGGACAGGGAGGTCAGCCCCAGCATTTT.

The rearrangement links TRBV29-1 to TRBJ2-1, with D maybe TRBD2 (5 bases). V lost 3 bases, J lost 16 bases, and 16 bases lay in between. CDR3 size: 11 residues. The germline gives CDR1 SQVTM, CDR2 ANQGSEA. The DNA for the CDR3 is TGCAGCGTTGATGGCGACTTCGGAGGTTTCTTC. Translated: CSVDGDFGGFF.

The chain couples TRBV12-3 or TRBV12-4 to TRBJ2-1; 7 positions match TRBD2. V trimming: 8 bases; J trimming: 6 bases; junction bases outside the gene matches: 7. The CDR3 has 13 residues. The CDR3 DNA reads TGTGCCAGCGGCGGGGGACGGATCAATGAGCAGTTCTTC. Its protein is CASGGGRINEQFF.

The chain combines TRBV7-9 with TRBJ1-1, with TRBD1 identical over 8 bases. This CDR3 is 17 amino acids long. The V gene end was trimmed by 4 bases and the J gene end by 5 bases; junction bases not matched to a gene: 15. The germline V gene encodes CDR1 SEHNR and CDR2 FQNEAQ (reference sequence). Here the CDR3 reads CASSSPAQGGPTTEAFF. The CDR3 DNA follows: TGTGCCAGCAGCTCCCCGGCACAGGGGGGCCCCACGACTGAAGCTTTCTTT. The full variable domain, with the rest looked up from reference TRBV7-9 and TRBJ1-1, is DTGVSQNPRHKITKRGQNVTFRCDPISEHNRLYWYRQTLGQGPEFLTYFQNEAQLEKSRLLSDRFSAERPKGSFSTLEIQRTEQGDSAMYLCASSSPAQGGPTTEAFFGQGTRLTVV.

This chain joins TRBV14 and TRBJ2-5, with a possible D match to TRBD2 (5 bases). V was trimmed by 1 base and J by 8 bases, leaving 17 bases between them. The CDR3 is 15 amino acids. Germline V gene lookup returns CDR1 SGHDN and CDR2 FVKESK. The CDR3 DNA follows: TGTGCCAGCAGCCAAGTCGTGGACTCGCCAGGCACCCAGTACTTC. Its protein product is CASSQVVDSPGTQYF.

V usage is TRBV5-1 and J usage is TRBJ1-4; D is possibly TRBD1 (6 bases). Germline V lookup: CDR1 SGHRS, CDR2 YFSETQ. The CDR3 has 14 residues. V was clipped by 7 bases and J by 5 bases, with 15 bases between them. CDR3 in amino acids: CASGLGGTNEKLFF. For the CDR3, the DNA is TGCGCCAGCGGCCTAGGGGGTACGAATGAAAAACTGTTTTTT. The whole variable domain, filled in from reference TRBV5-1 and TRBJ1-4, reads KAGVTQTPRYLIKTRGQQVTLSCSPISGHRSVSWYQQTPGQGLQFLFEYFSETQRNKGNFPGRFSGRQFSNSRSEMNVSTLELGDSALYLCASGLGGTNEKLFFGSGTQLSVL.

The chain carries TRBV10-3 and TRBJ2-7, with TRBD1 identical over 10 bases. The CDR3 covers 13 residues. Looked up from germline, CDR1 is ENHRY and CDR2 is SYGVKD. The ends lost 9 bases at V and 5 bases at J; junction bases unmatched: 7. This CDR3 reads CAITPGTGDEQYF. CDR3 DNA: TGTGCCATAACACCCGGGACAGGGGACGAGCAGTACTTC.

V and J are TRBV3-1 (or the pseudogene TRBV3-2) and TRBJ2-3, with 9 bases matching TRBD2. V dropped 0 bases and J dropped 2; count of bases not matched to a gene: 9. Germline V gives CDR1 LGHDT, CDR2 YNNKEL (reference sequence). The CDR3 sequence is 18 residues long. CDR3 DNA: TGTGCCAGCAGCCAAGATAGGGGGTCTAGCGGGGTCACAGATACGCAGTATTTT. Encoded protein: CASSQDRGSSGVTDTQYF.

V gene TRBV19 combines with J gene TRBJ2-7; D remains unclear. The CDR3 covers 14 residues. Trimming shortened V by 3 bases and J by 3 bases, and 12 bases separated the two germline ends. Per the germline V gene, CDR1 is LNHDA and CDR2 is SQIVND (reference sequence). The CDR3 coding sequence is TGTGCCAGTAGTATGGCCAGCGAGATCTACGAGCAGTACTTC. This encodes CASSMASEIYEQYF.

This chain links TRBV6-5 with TRBJ1-1; 9 bases align to TRBD1. V gave up 7 bases and J gave up 6 bases; unmatched junction bases: 6. From germline, CDR1 is MNHEY and CDR2 SVGAGI. The CDR3 length is 13 residues. CDR3 loop: CASTLGQGSEAFF. The CDR3 bases are TGTGCCAGCACCCTGGGACAGGGCTCTGAAGCTTTCTTT.

The rearrangement uses TRBV2 and TRBJ1-1, with TRBD1 matching over 9 bases. Germline CDR1 and CDR2: SNHLY and FYNNEI. The CDR3 spans 14 residues. Trimming removed 6 bases from V and 1 base from J; junction bases left unmatched: 3. CDR3 coding DNA: TGTGCCAGCAGAGAGGACAGGGGGAACACTGAAGCTTTCTTT. It encodes CASREDRGNTEAFF.

CDR3 sequence (DNA): TGTGCCAGCAGCTTGGGTAGGGGGCGCACAGATACGCAGTATTTT. It yields the protein CASSLGRGRTDTQYF. This sequence joins TRBV5-4 and TRBJ2-3, with 7 positions matching TRBD1. CDR1 and CDR2 (germline): SGHNT, YYREEE (reference sequence). The CDR3 extends over 15 amino acids. V shed 0 bases and J 1 base; nucleotides not matched to a gene: 2.

This rearrangement joins TRBV29-1 to TRBJ1-1; TRBD1 might be the D (6 bases). V gave up 4 bases and J gave up 8 bases, with 17 bases separating them. This CDR3 is built from 13 residues. Germline loops: CDR1 SQVTM, CDR2 ANQGSEA. CDR3 DNA: TGCAGCGTTGCGGGGACACTCGGCGGGGAAGCTTTCTTT. It is translated as CSVAGTLGGEAFF. Using reference TRBV29-1 and TRBJ1-1 for the parts outside the CDR3, the full variable domain is SAVISQKPSRDICQRGTSLTIQCQVDSQVTMMFWYRQQPGQSLTLIATANQGSEATYESGFVIDKFPISRPNLTFSTLTVSNMSPEDSSIYLCSVAGTLGGEAFFGQGTRLTVV.

This clone has just one count. The rearrangement joins TRBV30 to TRBJ1-6; unclear D gene. The CDR3 has 17 residues. Germline values: CDR1 GTSNPN, CDR2 SVGIG (reference sequence). The ends were cut back, 3 bases at V and 0 bases at J, with 15 bases in the middle. As DNA, the CDR3 is TGTGCCTGGAGCGTTATCGCCGGGATCTCCTATAATTCACCCCTCCACTTT. It is translated as CAWSVIAGISYNSPLHF.

Only one count was recorded for this clone. V and J are TRBV23-1 and TRBJ1-6; D might be TRBD1 (5 bases). TRBV23-1 is annotated as an ORF whose role is uncertain. The CDR3 is 18 residues long. With 10 bases removed from V and 4 bases from J, the gap between germline ends came to 26 bases. In DNA, the CDR3 is TGCGCCACCTACCTCTTAAGCAGGGCCGGTCCTTATAATTCACCCCTCCACTTT. Translated, it gives CATYLLSRAGPYNSPLHF.

This clone was picked up a small number of times. V and J are TRBV5-1 and TRBJ1-6; 10 bases agree with TRBD1. Germline lookup yields CDR1 SGHRS and CDR2 YFSETQ. The V segment lost 4 bases and the J segment 5 bases; nucleotides outside the gene matches: 9. The CDR3 covers 17 residues. The CDR3: CASSIFAGTGDNSPLHF. The CDR3 DNA reads TGCGCCAGCAGCATCTTTGCCGGGACAGGGGATAATTCACCCCTCCACTTT.

V is TRBV5-1 and J is TRBJ1-2, with 8 bases lining up with TRBD1. Per germline, CDR1 SGHRS and CDR2 YFSETQ. This CDR3 contains 13 residues. V shed 4 bases and J 4 bases; nucleotides not matched to a gene: 3. The CDR3 DNA is TGCGCCAGCAGCGGAACAGGGGGCTATGGCTACACCTTC. This encodes CASSGTGGYGYTF.